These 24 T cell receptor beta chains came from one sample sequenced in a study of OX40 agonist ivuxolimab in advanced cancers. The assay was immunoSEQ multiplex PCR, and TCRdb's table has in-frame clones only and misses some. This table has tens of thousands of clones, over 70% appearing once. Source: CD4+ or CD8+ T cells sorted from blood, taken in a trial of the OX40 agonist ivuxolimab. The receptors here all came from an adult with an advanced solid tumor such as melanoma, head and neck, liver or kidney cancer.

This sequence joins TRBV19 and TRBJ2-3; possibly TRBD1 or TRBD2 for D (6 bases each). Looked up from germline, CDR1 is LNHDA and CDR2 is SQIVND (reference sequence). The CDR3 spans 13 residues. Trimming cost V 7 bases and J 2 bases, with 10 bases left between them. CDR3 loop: CASIGGITDTQYF. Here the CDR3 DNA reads TGTGCCAGTATAGGGGGGATCACAGATACGCAGTATTTT.

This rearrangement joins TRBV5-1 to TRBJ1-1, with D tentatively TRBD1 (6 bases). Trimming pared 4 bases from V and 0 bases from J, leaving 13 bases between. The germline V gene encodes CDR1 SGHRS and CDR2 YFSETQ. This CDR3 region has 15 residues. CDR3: CASSETGDMNTEAFF. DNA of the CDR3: TGCGCCAGCAGCGAGACAGGTGACATGAACACTGAAGCTTTCTTT.

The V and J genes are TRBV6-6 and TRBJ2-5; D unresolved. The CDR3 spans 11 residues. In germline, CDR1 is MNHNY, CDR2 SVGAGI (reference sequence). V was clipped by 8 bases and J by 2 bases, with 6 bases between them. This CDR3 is CASAVQETQYF. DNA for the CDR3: TGTGCCAGCGCAGTTCAAGAGACCCAGTACTTC.

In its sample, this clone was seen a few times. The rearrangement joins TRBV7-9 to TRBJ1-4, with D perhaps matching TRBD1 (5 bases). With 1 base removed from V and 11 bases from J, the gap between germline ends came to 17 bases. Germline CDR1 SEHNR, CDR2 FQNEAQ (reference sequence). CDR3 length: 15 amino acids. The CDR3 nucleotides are TGTGCCAGCAGCTTAGGACAGTTGGGGAAGGACAAACTGTTTTTT. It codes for CASSLGQLGKDKLFF.

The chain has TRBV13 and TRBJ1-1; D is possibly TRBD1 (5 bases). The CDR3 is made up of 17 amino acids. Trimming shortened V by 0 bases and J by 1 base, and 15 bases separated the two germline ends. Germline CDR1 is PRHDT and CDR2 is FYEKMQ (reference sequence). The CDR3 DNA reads TGTGCCAGCAGCTTAGGCCGGTGGGGACTGTCGAACACTGAAGCTTTCTTT. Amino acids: CASSLGRWGLSNTEAFF.

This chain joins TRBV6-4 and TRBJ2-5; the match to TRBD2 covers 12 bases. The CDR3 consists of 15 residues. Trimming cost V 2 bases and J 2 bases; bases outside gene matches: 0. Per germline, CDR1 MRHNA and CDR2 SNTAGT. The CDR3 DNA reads TGTGCCAGCAGTGACGGGACTAGCGGGCAAGAGACCCAGTACTTC. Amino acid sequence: CASSDGTSGQETQYF.

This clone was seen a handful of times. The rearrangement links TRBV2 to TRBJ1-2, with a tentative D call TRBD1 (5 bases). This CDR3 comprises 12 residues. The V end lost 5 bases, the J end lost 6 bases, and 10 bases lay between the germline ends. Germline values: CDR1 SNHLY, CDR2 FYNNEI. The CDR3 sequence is CASSQGADGYTF. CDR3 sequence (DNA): TGTGCCAGCAGTCAAGGGGCGGATGGCTACACCTTC.

CDR3 loop: CASSLVGMNTEAFF. The CDR3, as DNA: TGCGCCAGCAGCCTGGTAGGTATGAACACTGAAGCTTTCTTT. V is TRBV5-1 and J is TRBJ1-1; D uncertain. The CDR3 extends over 14 amino acids. Trimming took 4 bases from V and 0 from J, leaving 10 bases between them. Per the germline V gene, CDR1 is SGHRS and CDR2 is YFSETQ.

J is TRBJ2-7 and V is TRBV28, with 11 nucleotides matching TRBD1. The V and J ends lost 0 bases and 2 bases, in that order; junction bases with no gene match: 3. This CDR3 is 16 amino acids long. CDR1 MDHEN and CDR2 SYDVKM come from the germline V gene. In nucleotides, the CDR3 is TGTGCCAGCAGTTTATGGTCGGGACAGGGGGCCTACGAGCAGTACTTC. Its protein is CASSLWSGQGAYEQYF.

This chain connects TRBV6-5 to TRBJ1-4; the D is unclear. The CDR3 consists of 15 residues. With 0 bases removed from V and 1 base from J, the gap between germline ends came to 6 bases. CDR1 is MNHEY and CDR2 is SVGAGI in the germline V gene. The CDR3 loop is CASSYSGGTNEKLFF. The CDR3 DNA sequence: TGTGCCAGCAGTTACTCGGGTGGAACTAATGAAAAACTGTTTTTT.

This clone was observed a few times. The CDR3 DNA is TGTGCCAGTAGTATGGCCTTGCAGTACTTC. Translated, it gives CASSMALQYF. The chain carries TRBV19 and TRBJ2-7; D is undetermined. CDR1 is LNHDA, CDR2 SQIVND, per germline (reference sequence). V gave up 3 bases and J gave up 9 bases, with 6 bases separating them. The CDR3 runs to 10 residues.

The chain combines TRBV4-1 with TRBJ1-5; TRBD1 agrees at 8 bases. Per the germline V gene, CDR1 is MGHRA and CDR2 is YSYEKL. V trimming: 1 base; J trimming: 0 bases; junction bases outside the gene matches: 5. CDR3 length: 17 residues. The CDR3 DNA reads TGCGCCAGCAGCCAAGGGCAGGGGGCATTTAGCAATCAGCCCCAGCATTTT. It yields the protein CASSQGQGAFSNQPQHF.

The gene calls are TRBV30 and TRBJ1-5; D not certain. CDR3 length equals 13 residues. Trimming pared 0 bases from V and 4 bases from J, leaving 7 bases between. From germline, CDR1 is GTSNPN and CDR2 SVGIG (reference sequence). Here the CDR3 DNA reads TGTGCCTGGAGTGTACGGGGAAATCAGCCCCAGCATTTT. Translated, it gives CAWSVRGNQPQHF.

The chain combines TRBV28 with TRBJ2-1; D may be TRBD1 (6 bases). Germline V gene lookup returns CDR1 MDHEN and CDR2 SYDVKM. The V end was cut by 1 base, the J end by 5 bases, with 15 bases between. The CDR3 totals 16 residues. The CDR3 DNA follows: TGTGCCAGCAGTTTATTCGGTCAGGGGTTTAACAATGAGCAGTTCTTC. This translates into CASSLFGQGFNNEQFF.

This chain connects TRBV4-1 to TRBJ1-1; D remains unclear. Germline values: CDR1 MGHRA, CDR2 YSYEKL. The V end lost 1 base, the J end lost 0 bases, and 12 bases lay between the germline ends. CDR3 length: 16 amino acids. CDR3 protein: CASSQVWASMNTEAFF. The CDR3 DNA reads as TGCGCCAGCAGCCAAGTTTGGGCCTCGATGAACACTGAAGCTTTCTTT.

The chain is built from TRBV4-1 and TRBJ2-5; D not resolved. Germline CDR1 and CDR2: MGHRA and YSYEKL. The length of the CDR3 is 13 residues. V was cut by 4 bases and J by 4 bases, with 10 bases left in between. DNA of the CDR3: TGCGCCAGCAGCCTCCTGAGAGGAGAGACCCAGTACTTC. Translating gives CASSLLRGETQYF.

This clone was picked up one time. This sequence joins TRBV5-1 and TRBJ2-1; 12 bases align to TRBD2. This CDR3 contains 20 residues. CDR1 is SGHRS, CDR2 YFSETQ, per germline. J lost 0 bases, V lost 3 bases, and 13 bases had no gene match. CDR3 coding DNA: TGCGCCAGCAGCTCACGGGGCGGGACTAGCGGGTGGAGCTCCTACAATGAGCAGTTCTTC. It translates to CASSSRGGTSGWSSYNEQFF.

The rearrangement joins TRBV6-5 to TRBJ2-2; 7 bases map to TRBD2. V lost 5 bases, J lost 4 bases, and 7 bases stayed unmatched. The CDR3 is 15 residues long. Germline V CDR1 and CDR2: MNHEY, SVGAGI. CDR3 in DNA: TGTGCCAGCAGTCCCGATGGGGGGGGCACCGGGGAGCTGTTTTTT. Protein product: CASSPDGGGTGELFF.

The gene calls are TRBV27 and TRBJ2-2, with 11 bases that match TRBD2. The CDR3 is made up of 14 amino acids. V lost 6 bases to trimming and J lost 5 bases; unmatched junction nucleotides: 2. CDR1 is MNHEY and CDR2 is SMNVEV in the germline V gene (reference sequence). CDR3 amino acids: CASSWTSGTGELFF. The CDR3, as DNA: TGTGCCAGCAGCTGGACTAGCGGGACCGGGGAGCTGTTTTTT.

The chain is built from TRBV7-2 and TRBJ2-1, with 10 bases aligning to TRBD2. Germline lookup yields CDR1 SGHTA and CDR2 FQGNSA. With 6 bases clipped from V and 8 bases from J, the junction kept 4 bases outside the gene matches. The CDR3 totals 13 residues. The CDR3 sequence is CASSTSGIYEQFF. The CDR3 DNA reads TGTGCCAGCAGTACTAGCGGGATCTATGAGCAGTTCTTC.

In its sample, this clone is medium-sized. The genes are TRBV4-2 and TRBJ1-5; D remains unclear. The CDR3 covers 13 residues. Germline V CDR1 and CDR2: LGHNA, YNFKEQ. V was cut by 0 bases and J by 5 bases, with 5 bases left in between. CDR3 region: CASSQEPHQPQHF. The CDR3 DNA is TGTGCCAGCAGCCAAGAACCCCATCAGCCCCAGCATTTT.

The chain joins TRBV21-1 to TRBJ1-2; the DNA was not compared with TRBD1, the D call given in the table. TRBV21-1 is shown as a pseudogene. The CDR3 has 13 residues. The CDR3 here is CASSKDKNYGYTF. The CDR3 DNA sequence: TGTGCCAGCAGCAAAGACAAAAACTATGGCTACACCTTC.

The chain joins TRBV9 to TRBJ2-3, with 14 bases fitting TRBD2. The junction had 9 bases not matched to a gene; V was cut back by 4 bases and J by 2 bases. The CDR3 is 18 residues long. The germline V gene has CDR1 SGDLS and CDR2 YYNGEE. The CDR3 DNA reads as TGTGCCAGCAGCTCCGGGACTAGCGGGGGCGCTGCCACAGATACGCAGTATTTT. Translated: CASSSGTSGGAATDTQYF.

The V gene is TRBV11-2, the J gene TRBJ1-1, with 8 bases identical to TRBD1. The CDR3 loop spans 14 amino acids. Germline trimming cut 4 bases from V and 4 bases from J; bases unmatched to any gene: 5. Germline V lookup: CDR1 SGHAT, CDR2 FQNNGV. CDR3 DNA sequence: TGTGCCAGCAGCTCGGACAGGGACGGCACTGAAGCTTTCTTT. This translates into CASSSDRDGTEAFF. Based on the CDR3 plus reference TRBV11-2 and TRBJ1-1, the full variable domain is EAGVAQSPRYKIIEKRQSVAFWCNPISGHATLYWYQQILGQGPKLLIQFQNNGVVDDSQLPKDRFSAERLKGVDSTLKIQPAKLEDSAVYLCASSSDRDGTEAFFGQGTRLTVV.